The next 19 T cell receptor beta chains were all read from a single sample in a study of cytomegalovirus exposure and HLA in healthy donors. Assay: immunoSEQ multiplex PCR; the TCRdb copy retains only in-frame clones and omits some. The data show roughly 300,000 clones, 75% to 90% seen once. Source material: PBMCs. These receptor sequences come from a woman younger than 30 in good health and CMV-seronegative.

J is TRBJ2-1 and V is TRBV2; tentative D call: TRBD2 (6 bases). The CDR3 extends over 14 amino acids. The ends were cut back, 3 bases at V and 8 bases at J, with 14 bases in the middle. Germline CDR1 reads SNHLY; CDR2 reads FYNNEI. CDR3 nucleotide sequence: TGTGCCAGCAGTGAGGGGAACGGGGGAGATGAGCAGTTCTTC. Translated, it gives CASSEGNGGDEQFF.

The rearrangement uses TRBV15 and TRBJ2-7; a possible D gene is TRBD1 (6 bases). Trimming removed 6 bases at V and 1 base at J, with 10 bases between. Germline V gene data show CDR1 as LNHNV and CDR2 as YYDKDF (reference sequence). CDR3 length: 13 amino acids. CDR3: CATRDSPSYEQYF. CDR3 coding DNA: TGTGCCACCAGGGACAGCCCTTCCTACGAGCAGTACTTC.

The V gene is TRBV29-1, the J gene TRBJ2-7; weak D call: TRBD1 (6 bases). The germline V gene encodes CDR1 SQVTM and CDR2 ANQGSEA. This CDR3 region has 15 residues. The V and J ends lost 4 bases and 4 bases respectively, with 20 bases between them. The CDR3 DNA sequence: TGCAGCGTTGTCCCCGTCAGGGGCCCTATATACGAGCAGTACTTC. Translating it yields CSVVPVRGPIYEQYF.

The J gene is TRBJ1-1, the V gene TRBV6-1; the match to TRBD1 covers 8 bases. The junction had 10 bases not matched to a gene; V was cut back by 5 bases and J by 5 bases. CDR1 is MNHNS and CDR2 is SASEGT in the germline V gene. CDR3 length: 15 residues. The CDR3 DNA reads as TGTGCCAGCAGTCGCAATACAGGGGGAGGTACTGAAGCTTTCTTT. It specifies CASSRNTGGGTEAFF.

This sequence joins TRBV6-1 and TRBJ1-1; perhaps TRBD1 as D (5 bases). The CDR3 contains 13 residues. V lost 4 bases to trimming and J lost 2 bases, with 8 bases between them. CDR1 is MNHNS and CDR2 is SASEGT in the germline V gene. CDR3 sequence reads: CASSVTGNTEAFF. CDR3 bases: TGTGCCAGCAGTGTTACAGGTAACACTGAAGCTTTCTTT.

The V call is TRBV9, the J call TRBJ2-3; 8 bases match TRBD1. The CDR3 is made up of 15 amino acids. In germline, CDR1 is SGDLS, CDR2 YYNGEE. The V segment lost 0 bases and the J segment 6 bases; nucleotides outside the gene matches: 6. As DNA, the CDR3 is TGTGCCAGCAGCGTAGGGCAGGGGGCAAGGGATACGCAGTATTTT. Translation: CASSVGQGARDTQYF.

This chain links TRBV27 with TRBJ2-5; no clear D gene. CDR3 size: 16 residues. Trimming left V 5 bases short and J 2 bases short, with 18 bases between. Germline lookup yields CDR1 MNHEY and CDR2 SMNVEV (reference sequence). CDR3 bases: TGTGCCAGCAGTCCCCGGTGGGCCAATACACAAGAGACCCAGTACTTC. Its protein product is CASSPRWANTQETQYF.

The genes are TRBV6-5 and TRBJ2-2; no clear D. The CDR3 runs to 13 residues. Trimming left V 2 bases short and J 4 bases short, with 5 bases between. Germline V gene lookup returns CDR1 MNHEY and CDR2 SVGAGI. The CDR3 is CASSYASTGELFF. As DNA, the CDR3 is TGTGCCAGCAGTTACGCGAGCACCGGGGAGCTGTTTTTT.

CDR3 nucleotides: TGTGCCAGCAGTCCGGGGACTAGCGGGAGCTCCTACGAGCAGTACTTC. It is translated as CASSPGTSGSSYEQYF. This chain uses TRBV27 with TRBJ2-7; TRBD2 agrees at 14 bases. The CDR3 has 16 amino acids. Germline V gene sequence: CDR1 MNHEY, CDR2 SMNVEV (reference sequence). With 5 bases clipped from V and 0 bases from J, the junction kept 3 bases outside the gene matches.

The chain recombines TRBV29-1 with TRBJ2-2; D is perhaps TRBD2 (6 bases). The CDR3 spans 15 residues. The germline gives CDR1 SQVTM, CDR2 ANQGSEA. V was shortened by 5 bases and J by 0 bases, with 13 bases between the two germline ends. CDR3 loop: CSVRGALTNTGELFF. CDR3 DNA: TGCAGCGTTCGCGGGGCGCTGACGAACACCGGGGAGCTGTTTTTT.

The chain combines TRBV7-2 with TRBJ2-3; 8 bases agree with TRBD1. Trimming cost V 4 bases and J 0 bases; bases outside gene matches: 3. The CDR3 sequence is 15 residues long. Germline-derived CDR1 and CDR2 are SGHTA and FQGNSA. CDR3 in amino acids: CASSSRDRSTDTQYF. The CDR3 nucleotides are TGTGCCAGCAGCTCCCGGGACAGGAGCACAGATACGCAGTATTTT.

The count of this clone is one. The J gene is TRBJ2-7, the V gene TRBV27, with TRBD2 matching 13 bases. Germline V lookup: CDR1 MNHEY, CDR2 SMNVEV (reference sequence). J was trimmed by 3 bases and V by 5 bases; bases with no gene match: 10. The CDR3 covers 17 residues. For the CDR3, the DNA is TGTGCCAGCAGTCCGGGACCGGGACTAGCGGGACTCTACGAGCAGTACTTC. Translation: CASSPGPGLAGLYEQYF.

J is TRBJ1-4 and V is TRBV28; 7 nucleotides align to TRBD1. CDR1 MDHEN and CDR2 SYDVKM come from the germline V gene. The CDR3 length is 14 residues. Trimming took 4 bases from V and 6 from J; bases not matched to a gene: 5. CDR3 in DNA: TGTGCCAGCAGTTCAGCCGGGACAGATGAAAAACTGTTTTTT. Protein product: CASSSAGTDEKLFF.

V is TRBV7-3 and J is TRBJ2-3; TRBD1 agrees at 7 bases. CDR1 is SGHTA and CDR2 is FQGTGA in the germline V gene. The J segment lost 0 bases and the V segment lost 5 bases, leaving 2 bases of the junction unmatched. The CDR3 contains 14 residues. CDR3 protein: CASSQDRSTDTQYF. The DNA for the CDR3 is TGTGCCAGCAGCCAGGACAGGAGCACAGATACGCAGTATTTT.

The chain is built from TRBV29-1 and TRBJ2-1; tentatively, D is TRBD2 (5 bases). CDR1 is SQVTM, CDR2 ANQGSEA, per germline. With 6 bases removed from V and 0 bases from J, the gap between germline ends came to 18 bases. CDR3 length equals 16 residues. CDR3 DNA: TGCAGCGTCGTCCTAGGAGGCGGCCGCTCCTACAATGAGCAGTTCTTC. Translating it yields CSVVLGGGRSYNEQFF.

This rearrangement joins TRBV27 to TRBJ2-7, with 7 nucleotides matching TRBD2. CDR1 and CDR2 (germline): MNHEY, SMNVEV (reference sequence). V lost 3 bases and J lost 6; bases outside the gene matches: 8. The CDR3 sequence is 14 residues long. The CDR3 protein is CASSFREGLGEQYF. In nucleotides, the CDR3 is TGTGCCAGCAGTTTTAGGGAGGGGCTGGGCGAGCAGTACTTC.

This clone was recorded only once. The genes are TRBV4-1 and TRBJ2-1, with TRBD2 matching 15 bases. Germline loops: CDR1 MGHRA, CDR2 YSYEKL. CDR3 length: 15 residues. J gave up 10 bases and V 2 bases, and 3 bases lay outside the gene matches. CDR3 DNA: TGCGCCAGCAGCCAACACGGACTAGCGGGAGGGGAGCAGTTCTTC. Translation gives CASSQHGLAGGEQFF.

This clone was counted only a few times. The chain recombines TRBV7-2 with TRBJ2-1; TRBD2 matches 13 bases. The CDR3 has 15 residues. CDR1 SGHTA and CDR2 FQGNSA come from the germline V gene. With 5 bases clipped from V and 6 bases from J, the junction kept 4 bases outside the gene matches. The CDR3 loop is CASSPGLAGVNEQFF. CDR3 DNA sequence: TGTGCCAGCAGCCCCGGACTAGCGGGAGTCAATGAGCAGTTCTTC.

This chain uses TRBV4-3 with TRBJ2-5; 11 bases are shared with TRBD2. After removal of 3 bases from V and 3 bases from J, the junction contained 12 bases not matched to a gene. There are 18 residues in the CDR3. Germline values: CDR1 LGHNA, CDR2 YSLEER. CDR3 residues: CASSQDYRQGLAEETQYF. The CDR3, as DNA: TGCGCCAGCAGCCAGGATTACCGGCAGGGACTAGCGGAAGAGACCCAGTACTTC.